Listed here are 20 T cell receptor beta chains from one sample, sequenced in a study of human T cells and chemical hapten exposure. Time point given: patch test 3, about 24 weeks after DPC sensitization. The treatment is: therapeutic diphenylcyclopropenone sensitization with weekly scalp DPC. TCRdb itself ran the RACE reads through MiXCR, one entry per CDR3 protein. The data contain roughly 200,000 distinct CDR3 sequences, under 25% of them singletons. This sample comprised whole blood, obtained in connection with sensitization to the hapten diphenylcyclopropenone (DPC). The receptors were gathered from a woman aged 40 to 50 with alopecia areata. Some clones in this sample may be carry-over from other donors' samples.

CDR3 coding DNA: TGCAGTGCTGCGACGGGAGAGGAAATCTACGAGCAGTACTTC. It yields the protein CSAATGEEIYEQYF. V and J are TRBV20-1 and TRBJ2-7; D is possibly TRBD2 (6 bases). V lost 5 bases to trimming and J lost 3 bases, with 17 bases between them. The germline gives CDR1 DFQATT, CDR2 SNEGSKA (reference sequence). The CDR3 contains 14 residues.

This clonotype was seen only a few times. CDR3 nucleotide sequence: TGTGCCAGCAGCCAAGCGTATGAGCAGTTCTTC. This codes for CASSQAYEQFF. The chain couples TRBV14 to TRBJ2-1, with D uncertain. Germline V lookup: CDR1 SGHDN, CDR2 FVKESK. The CDR3 is 11 amino acids. V dropped 1 base and J dropped 8 bases, with 3 bases sitting between them.

The rearrangement joins TRBV7-8 to TRBJ2-3, with unresolved D. The germline V gene encodes CDR1 SGHVS and CDR2 FQNEAQ. The CDR3 runs 15 residues. The V end lost 1 base, the J end lost 3 bases, and 11 bases lay between the germline ends. The CDR3 DNA follows: TGTGCCAGCAGCTTAGGTCTCAGGAAGACAGATACGCAGTATTTT. Translated, it gives CASSLGLRKTDTQYF. The full variable domain, completed using reference TRBV7-8 and TRBJ2-3, is GAGVSQSPRYKVAKRGQDVALRCDPISGHVSLFWYQQALGQGPEFLTYFQNEAQLDKSGLPSDRFFAERPEGSVSTLKIQRTQQEDSAVYLCASSLGLRKTDTQYFGPGTRLTVL.

This clonotype has a handful of counts. The CDR3: CASSYGQFVAGELFF. CDR3 nucleotides: TGTGCCAGCAGTTACGGACAGTTCGTAGCCGGGGAGCTGTTTTTT. This rearrangement joins TRBV6-5 to TRBJ2-2; possibly TRBD1 for D (6 bases). This CDR3 contains 15 residues. CDR1 and CDR2 (germline): MNHEY, SVGAGI. Trimming shortened V by 2 bases and J by 6 bases, and 13 bases separated the two germline ends.

This clonotype was seen at least ten times. The V gene is TRBV20-1, the J gene TRBJ2-1; 8 nucleotides align to TRBD2. V lost 5 bases to trimming and J lost 6 bases; unmatched junction nucleotides: 9. This CDR3 spans 14 amino acids. Germline values: CDR1 DFQATT, CDR2 SNEGSKA (reference sequence). The CDR3 region is CSAGTRGALNEQFF. CDR3 in DNA: TGCAGTGCTGGGACTAGAGGGGCCCTCAATGAGCAGTTCTTC.

The chain has TRBV27 and TRBJ1-1; D remains ambiguous. This CDR3 is 14 amino acids long. CDR1 and CDR2 from the germline V gene are MNHEY and SMNVEV (reference sequence). Between the trimmed V and J ends, which lost 3 bases and 10 bases, there was a span of 18 bases. The CDR3 coding sequence is TGTGCCAGCAGTTTGAAGCGTGAAGGTGGGAGAGCTTTCTTT. Amino acids: CASSLKREGGRAFF.

The chain employs TRBV6-5 and TRBJ2-2; 10 bases match TRBD2. The CDR3 runs 16 residues. V was pared by 2 bases and J by 6 bases, with 6 bases of the junction left unmatched. Germline V lookup: CDR1 MNHEY, CDR2 SVGAGI. The CDR3 region is CASSYDRLAGAGELFF. DNA of the CDR3: TGTGCCAGCAGTTACGATAGGCTAGCGGGAGCCGGGGAGCTGTTTTTT.

J is TRBJ1-1 and V is TRBV5-1; D possibly corresponds to TRBD1 (6 bases). Trimming shortened V by 1 base and J by 3 bases, and 7 bases separated the two germline ends. The CDR3 contains 13 residues. Germline V gene sequence: CDR1 SGHRS, CDR2 YFSETQ. The CDR3: CASSLKGDTEAFF. For the CDR3, the DNA is TGCGCCAGCAGCTTGAAGGGGGACACTGAAGCTTTCTTT. The variable domain in full, completed from reference TRBV5-1 and TRBJ1-1, reads KAGVTQTPRYLIKTRGQQVTLSCSPISGHRSVSWYQQTPGQGLQFLFEYFSETQRNKGNFPGRFSGRQFSNSRSEMNVSTLELGDSALYLCASSLKGDTEAFFGQGTRLTVV.

This clonotype was seen a handful of times. The chain couples TRBV12-3 or TRBV12-4 to TRBJ1-5, with 9 bases fitting TRBD1. Germline trimming cut 6 bases from V and 11 bases from J; bases unmatched to any gene: 11. CDR3 size: 14 residues. The CDR3 nucleotides are TGTGCCAGCAGCCGACGGGACAGGGATAGGGCCCAGCATTTT. Translation gives CASSRRDRDRAQHF.

This clonotype was detected only a few times. The chain employs TRBV2 and TRBJ2-7; 7 bases fit TRBD2. V lost 7 bases, J lost 2 bases, and 2 bases stayed unmatched. CDR1 SNHLY and CDR2 FYNNEI come from the germline V gene. The CDR3 is made up of 12 amino acids. The CDR3 region has the DNA TGTGCCAGCAACCGGGAGGCCTACGAGCAGTACTTC. Protein product: CASNREAYEQYF.

This sequence joins TRBV21-1 and TRBJ1-6. TRBV21-1 is tagged as a pseudogene. The CDR3 is 13 residues long. In nucleotides, the CDR3 is TGTGCCAGCAGGTCACGGCTTGGTTCACCCCTCCACTTT. Residues: CASRSRLGSPLHF.

This clonotype occurred many times. The CDR3 protein is CASSLNRVSYNEQFF. The CDR3 DNA follows: TGTGCCAGCAGTTTAAACAGGGTCTCCTACAATGAGCAGTTCTTC. The chain carries TRBV27 and TRBJ2-1, with D possibly matching TRBD1 (6 bases). The CDR3 contains 15 residues. Trimming cost V 2 bases and J 0 bases, with 8 bases left between them. Germline lookup yields CDR1 MNHEY and CDR2 SMNVEV (reference sequence).

The rearrangement uses TRBV20-1 and TRBJ2-3; 9 bases match TRBD2. From germline, CDR1 is DFQATT and CDR2 SNEGSKA (reference sequence). This CDR3 has 16 residues. J was trimmed by 1 base and V by 1 base; bases with no gene match: 6. The CDR3 DNA reads TGCAGTGCTAGAGGACTAGCGGTTTTTGGCACAGATACGCAGTATTTT. Protein product: CSARGLAVFGTDTQYF.

This clonotype has just a few counts. This chain links TRBV4-3 with TRBJ2-2; D is ambiguous. CDR3 length equals 13 residues. Germline V lookup: CDR1 LGHNA, CDR2 YSLEER. Trimming took 0 bases from V and 6 from J, leaving 5 bases between them. CDR3 bases: TGCGCCAGCAGCCAAGATTTGGCCGGGGAGCTGTTTTTT. Protein: CASSQDLAGELFF.

The J gene is TRBJ1-1, the V gene TRBV6-5, with TRBD1 matching 12 bases. V shed 0 bases and J 11 bases; nucleotides not matched to a gene: 16. The germline V gene has CDR1 MNHEY and CDR2 SVGAGI. This CDR3 is 18 amino acids long. The chain's CDR3 is CASSYSIPTQGQGADAFF. CDR3 coding DNA: TGTGCCAGCAGTTACTCGATCCCCACCCAGGGACAGGGGGCAGACGCTTTCTTT.

This clonotype was observed a handful of times. The V gene is TRBV28, the J gene TRBJ1-2; no reliable D call. Between the trimmed V and J ends, which lost 7 bases and 6 bases, there was a span of 9 bases. The germline V gene has CDR1 MDHEN and CDR2 SYDVKM. The length of the CDR3 is 11 residues. CDR3: CASTSPDGYTF. The CDR3 DNA reads as TGTGCCAGCACCTCTCCTGATGGCTACACCTTC.

This clonotype is medium-sized in the sample. The rearrangement uses TRBV4-3 and TRBJ2-1; 7 bases are a match to TRBD1. Looked up from germline, CDR1 is LGHNA and CDR2 is YSLEER. The CDR3 loop spans 16 amino acids. Germline trimming cut 4 bases from V and 8 bases from J; bases unmatched to any gene: 14. The DNA for the CDR3 is TGCGCCAGCAGCCCAAAAGGGGGCCTCCATACGGATGAGCAGTTCTTC. It specifies CASSPKGGLHTDEQFF.

This clonotype has just a few counts. This CDR3 fails to terminate in the conserved phenylalanine or tryptophan, so it likely reflects a read error. No DNA is shown, since the ends of the CDR3 on it are uncertain; the CDR3 is the one TCRdb lists. The chain couples TRBV7-3 to TRBJ2-5; the table names TRBD2, a call not compared with the DNA. CDR1 and CDR2 (germline): SGHTA, FQGTGA. Counting both end residues, the CDR3 totals 8 amino acids. The CDR3 reads CATISSGI.

The V gene is TRBV24-1, the J gene TRBJ2-1; 8 positions match TRBD2. The CDR3 runs to 12 residues. The germline CDR1 and CDR2 sequences are KGHDR and SFDVKD. V lost 9 bases and J lost 15; bases outside the gene matches: 12. CDR3 DNA sequence: TGTGCCACCGCAGCGGGAGATCAGGGGCGGTTCTTC. It specifies CATAAGDQGRFF.

V gene TRBV30 combines with J gene TRBJ1-3; no reliable D call. The germline V gene has CDR1 GTSNPN and CDR2 SVGIG (reference sequence). There are 11 residues in the CDR3. The germline V and J ends were trimmed by 5 bases and 4 bases, with 6 bases remaining between them. CDR3 residues: CAWGGGNTIYF. The CDR3, as DNA: TGTGCCTGGGGAGGAGGAAACACCATATATTTT.